This passage covers 18 T cell receptor beta chains from one sample sequenced in a study of graft-versus-host responses after intestinal transplantation. Intraepithelial and lamina propria lymphocytes were freed from processed graft tissue. TCRdb's table, derived via immunoSEQ multiplex PCR, lists solely in-frame clones and lacks some. Of nearly 15,000 clones in the sample, approximately 59% are singletons; the top ten hold about 13%. Sequenced here: ileum tissue, sampled 524 days after transplant. Source of these receptors: a human patient who received an intestinal transplant, so some T cells may come from the graft donor.

The chain employs TRBV27 and TRBJ2-1; tentatively, D is TRBD2 (6 bases). V was shortened by 5 bases and J by 0 bases, with 14 bases between the two germline ends. Germline-derived CDR1 and CDR2 are MNHEY and SMNVEV (reference sequence). This CDR3 region has 16 residues. The CDR3 is CASSPRGGGSYNEQFF. The CDR3 nucleotides read TGTGCCAGCAGTCCGCGTGGGGGAGGCTCCTACAATGAGCAGTTCTTC.

This chain connects TRBV7-2 to TRBJ2-3; D may be TRBD1 (6 bases). The germline CDR1 and CDR2 sequences are SGHTA and FQGNSA. The ends were cut back, 6 bases at V and 3 bases at J, with 10 bases in the middle. CDR3 length: 13 amino acids. As DNA, the CDR3 is TGTGCCAGCAGACCGACAGGTACAGATACGCAGTATTTT. Translated: CASRPTGTDTQYF.

The chain employs TRBV9 and TRBJ1-2; 9 nucleotides align to TRBD1. Germline lookup yields CDR1 SGDLS and CDR2 YYNGEE. V trimming: 2 bases; J trimming: 2 bases; junction bases outside the gene matches: 4. The CDR3 runs 15 residues. In nucleotides, the CDR3 is TGTGCCAGCAGCGTCTCCGGGACAGGGAACTATGGCTACACCTTC. The encoded protein is CASSVSGTGNYGYTF.

The J gene is TRBJ2-7, the V gene TRBV11-2; tentative D call: TRBD1 (5 bases). This CDR3 spans 13 amino acids. Germline CDR1 and CDR2: SGHAT and FQNNGV. Trimming removed 4 bases at V and 5 bases at J, with 12 bases between. The CDR3 coding sequence is TGTGCCAGCAGCTCCGACAGAGTACACGAGCAGTACTTC. It specifies CASSSDRVHEQYF.

The V and J genes are TRBV11-2 and TRBJ1-1; D is unclear. CDR1 is SGHAT, CDR2 FQNNGV, per germline. This CDR3 contains 11 residues. V was cut by 1 base and J by 11 bases, with 8 bases left in between. CDR3 sequence (DNA): TGTGCCAGCAGCTTAGGGAGAGGGGCTTTCTTT. The encoded protein is CASSLGRGAFF.

The V and J genes are TRBV20-1 and TRBJ1-2; 8 nucleotides match TRBD1. CDR3 length: 9 amino acids. The ends lost 6 bases at V and 14 bases at J; junction bases unmatched: 5. Germline V CDR1 and CDR2: DFQATT, SNEGSKA (reference sequence). CDR3 bases: TGCAGTGCGCGGACAGGGAAAACCTTC. The encoded protein is CSARTGKTF.

The rearrangement joins TRBV7-2 to TRBJ2-7; no clear D gene. The CDR3 loop spans 14 amino acids. Germline V gene data show CDR1 as SGHTA and CDR2 as FQGNSA. Trimming left V 5 bases short and J 2 bases short, with 13 bases between. This chain's CDR3 is CASSAPTQAYEQYF. The CDR3 DNA sequence: TGTGCCAGCAGCGCCCCTACTCAGGCCTACGAGCAGTACTTC.

Only one count was recorded for this clone. CDR3 amino acids: CASSSRGQAYTEAFF. The DNA of the CDR3 is TGTGCCAGCAGTTCCCGGGGACAGGCGTACACTGAAGCTTTCTTT. The chain is built from TRBV6-5 and TRBJ1-1; 8 bases are a match to TRBD1. V trimming: 4 bases; J trimming: 3 bases; junction bases outside the gene matches: 7. Per the germline V gene, CDR1 is MNHEY and CDR2 is SVGAGI. The CDR3 totals 15 residues.

The genes are TRBV10-3 and TRBJ1-1; D unresolved. V lost 6 bases to trimming and J lost 2 bases, with 10 bases between them. The CDR3 sequence is 13 residues long. The germline V gene encodes CDR1 ENHRY and CDR2 SYGVKD. The CDR3 coding sequence is TGTGCCATCAGCGAACAAGTAAACACTGAAGCTTTCTTT. Its protein is CAISEQVNTEAFF.

The rearrangement uses TRBV4-3 and TRBJ2-3; 8 bases map to TRBD1. The V gene's germline CDR1 is LGHNA and CDR2 YSLEER. The CDR3 covers 16 residues. With V trimmed by 4 bases and J by 5 bases, 11 bases remained unmatched. The chain's CDR3 is CASSRSATGVLDTQYF. DNA of the CDR3: TGCGCCAGCAGCCGTTCTGCGACAGGGGTATTAGATACGCAGTATTTT.

The rearrangement joins TRBV6-5 to TRBJ1-2; 8 bases line up with TRBD1. V shed 10 bases, J shed 4 bases, and the junction held 8 bases outside the gene matches. This CDR3 has 13 residues. The germline V gene encodes CDR1 MNHEY and CDR2 SVGAGI. CDR3 protein: CATRQGKIYGYTF. CDR3 nucleotides: TGTGCCACCCGACAGGGGAAAATCTATGGCTACACCTTC.

The chain joins TRBV30 to TRBJ2-7, with a possible D match to TRBD1 (5 bases). V was cut by 0 bases and J by 7 bases, with 16 bases left in between. The germline CDR1 and CDR2 sequences are GTSNPN and SVGIG (reference sequence). The CDR3 is 14 amino acids. The CDR3 spells CAWSVDRSLLEQYF. CDR3 nucleotides: TGTGCCTGGAGTGTTGACAGATCCTTGTTGGAGCAGTACTTC.

The chain has TRBV9 and TRBJ1-1; D is unresolved. V was clipped by 4 bases and J by 3 bases, with 13 bases between them. The CDR3 totals 14 residues. From germline, CDR1 is SGDLS and CDR2 YYNGEE. The CDR3 sequence: CASSPDFAHTEAFF. The CDR3 DNA is TGTGCCAGCAGCCCGGACTTTGCTCACACTGAAGCTTTCTTT.

This clone appeared a single time. The chain recombines TRBV6-1 with TRBJ2-3; D might be TRBD2 (7 bases). The CDR3 runs to 16 residues. Per germline, CDR1 MNHNS and CDR2 SASEGT. V dropped 1 base and J dropped 4 bases, with 15 bases sitting between them. The CDR3 loop reads CASSEEGGGGPDTQYF. Written as DNA, the CDR3 is TGTGCCAGCAGTGAAGAAGGCGGGGGCGGTCCAGATACGCAGTATTTT.

J is TRBJ2-5 and V is TRBV5-6; TRBD2 aligns across 8 bases. CDR1 is SGHDT, CDR2 YYEEEE, per germline. This CDR3 is 13 amino acids long. Germline trimming cut 4 bases from V and 7 bases from J; bases unmatched to any gene: 6. CDR3 sequence (DNA): TGTGCCAGCAGCGTTGGACTAGCAGGGACCCAGTACTTC. Protein product: CASSVGLAGTQYF.

This clone was counted between two and nine times. The chain links TRBV19 to TRBJ1-4, with D possibly being TRBD1 (5 bases). The CDR3 has 13 residues. The germline V and J ends were trimmed by 5 bases and 7 bases, with 11 bases remaining between them. Germline V gene lookup returns CDR1 LNHDA and CDR2 SQIVND (reference sequence). The CDR3 bases are TGTGCCAGTAGTGGCGGGGCGCTTGAAAAACTGTTTTTT. Amino acid sequence: CASSGGALEKLFF.

V and J are TRBV5-8 and TRBJ1-6; TRBD1 agrees at 8 bases. CDR3 length equals 14 residues. Germline values: CDR1 SGHTS, CDR2 YDEGEE. V gave up 5 bases and J gave up 7 bases; unmatched junction bases: 5. The CDR3, as DNA: TGTGCCAGCAGAAAGACAGGGGACAATTCACCCCTCCACTTT. Amino acid sequence: CASRKTGDNSPLHF. Together with reference TRBV5-8 and TRBJ1-6, the CDR3 gives the full variable domain: EAGVTQSPTHLIKTRGQQATLRCSPISGHTSVYWYQQALGLGLQFLLWYDEGEERNRGNFPPRFSGRQFPNYSSELNVNALELEDSALYLCASRKTGDNSPLHFGNGTRLTVT.

V and J are TRBV7-9 and TRBJ1-1; no clear D. Per germline, CDR1 SEHNR and CDR2 FQNEAQ (reference sequence). The CDR3 has 16 residues. With 1 base removed from V and 1 base from J, the gap between germline ends came to 13 bases. In nucleotides, the CDR3 is TGTGCCAGCAGCTTAGACTCAGGATTAGGGAACACTGAAGCTTTCTTT. It codes for CASSLDSGLGNTEAFF. The complete variable domain, with remaining parts taken from reference TRBV7-9 and TRBJ1-1, reads DTGVSQNPRHKITKRGQNVTFRCDPISEHNRLYWYRQTLGQGPEFLTYFQNEAQLEKSRLLSDRFSAERPKGSFSTLEIQRTEQGDSAMYLCASSLDSGLGNTEAFFGQGTRLTVV.